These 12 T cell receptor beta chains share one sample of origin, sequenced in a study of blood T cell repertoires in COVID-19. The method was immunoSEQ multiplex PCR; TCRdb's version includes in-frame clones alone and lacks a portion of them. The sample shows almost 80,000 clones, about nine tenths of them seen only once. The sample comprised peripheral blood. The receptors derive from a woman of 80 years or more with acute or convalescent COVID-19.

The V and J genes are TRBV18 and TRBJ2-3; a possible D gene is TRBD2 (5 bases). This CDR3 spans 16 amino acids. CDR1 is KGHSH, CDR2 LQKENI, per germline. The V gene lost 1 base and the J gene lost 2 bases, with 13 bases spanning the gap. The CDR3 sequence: CASSPRAGGNTDTQYF. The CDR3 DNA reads TGTGCCAGCTCACCACGGGCAGGAGGCAACACAGATACGCAGTATTTT.

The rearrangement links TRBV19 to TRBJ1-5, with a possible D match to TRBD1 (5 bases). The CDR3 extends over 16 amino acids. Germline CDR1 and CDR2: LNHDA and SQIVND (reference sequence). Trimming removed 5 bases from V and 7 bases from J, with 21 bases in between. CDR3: CASSPGGGGGWQPQHF. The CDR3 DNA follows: TGTGCCAGTAGTCCCGGAGGCGGCGGGGGTTGGCAGCCCCAGCATTTT.

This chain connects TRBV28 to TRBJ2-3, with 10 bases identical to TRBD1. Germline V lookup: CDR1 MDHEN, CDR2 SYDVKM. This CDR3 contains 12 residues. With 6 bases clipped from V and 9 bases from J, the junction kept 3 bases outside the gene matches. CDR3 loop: CASRQGQGTQYF. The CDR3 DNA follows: TGTGCCAGCAGGCAGGGACAGGGGACGCAGTATTTT.

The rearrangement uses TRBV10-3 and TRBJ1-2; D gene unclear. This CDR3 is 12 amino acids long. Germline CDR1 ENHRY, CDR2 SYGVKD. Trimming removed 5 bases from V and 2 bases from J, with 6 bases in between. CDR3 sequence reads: CAISTANYGYTF. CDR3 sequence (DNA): TGTGCCATCAGTACCGCGAACTATGGCTACACCTTC.

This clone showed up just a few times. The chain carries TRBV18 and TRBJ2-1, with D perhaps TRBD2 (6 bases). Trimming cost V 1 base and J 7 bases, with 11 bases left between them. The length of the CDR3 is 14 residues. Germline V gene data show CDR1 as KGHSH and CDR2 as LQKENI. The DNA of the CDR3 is TGTGCCAGCTCACCACAGGAGGGTTGGAATGAGCAGTTCTTC. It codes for CASSPQEGWNEQFF.

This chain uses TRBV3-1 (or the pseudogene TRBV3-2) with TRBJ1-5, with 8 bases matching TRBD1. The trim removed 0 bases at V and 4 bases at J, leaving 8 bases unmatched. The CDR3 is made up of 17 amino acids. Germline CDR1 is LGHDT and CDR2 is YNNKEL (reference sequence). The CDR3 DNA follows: TGTGCCAGCAGCCAAGAACGGAGACAGGGGTATAATCAGCCCCAGCATTTT. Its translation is CASSQERRQGYNQPQHF.

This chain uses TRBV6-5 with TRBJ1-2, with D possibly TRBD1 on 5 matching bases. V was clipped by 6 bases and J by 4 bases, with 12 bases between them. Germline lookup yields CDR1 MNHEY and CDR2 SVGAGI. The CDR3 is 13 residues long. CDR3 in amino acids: CASRDNWGYGYTF. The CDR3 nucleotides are TGTGCCAGCAGGGACAATTGGGGCTATGGCTACACCTTC.

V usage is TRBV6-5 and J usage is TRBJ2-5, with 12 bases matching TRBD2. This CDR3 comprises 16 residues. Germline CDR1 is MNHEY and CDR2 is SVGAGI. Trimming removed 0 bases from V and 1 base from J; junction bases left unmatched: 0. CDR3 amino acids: CASSYSTSGGQETQYF. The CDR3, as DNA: TGTGCCAGCAGTTACTCGACTAGCGGGGGCCAAGAGACCCAGTACTTC.

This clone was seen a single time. DNA for the CDR3: TGTGCCAGCAGTTCCTCCCCAGGGGCGGAAGAGACCCAGTACTTC. Protein product: CASSSSPGAEETQYF. The chain combines TRBV28 with TRBJ2-5; a weak D match, TRBD1 (6 bases). The CDR3 runs 15 residues. The V end was cut by 4 bases, the J end by 3 bases, with 15 bases between. Per germline, CDR1 MDHEN and CDR2 SYDVKM.

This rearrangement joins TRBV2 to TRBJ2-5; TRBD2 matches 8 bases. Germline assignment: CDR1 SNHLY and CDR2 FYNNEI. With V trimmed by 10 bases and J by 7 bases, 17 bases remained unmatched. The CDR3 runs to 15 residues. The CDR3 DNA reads TGTGCCACCCAGCACCGGGAGGGCCACGGAGGGACCCAGTACTTC. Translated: CATQHREGHGGTQYF.

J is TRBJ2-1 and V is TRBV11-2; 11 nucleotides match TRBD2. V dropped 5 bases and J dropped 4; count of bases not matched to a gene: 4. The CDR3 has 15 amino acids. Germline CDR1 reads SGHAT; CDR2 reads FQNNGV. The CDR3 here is CASSIGTSGYNEQFF. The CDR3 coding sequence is TGTGCCAGCAGCATCGGGACTAGCGGTTACAATGAGCAGTTCTTC.

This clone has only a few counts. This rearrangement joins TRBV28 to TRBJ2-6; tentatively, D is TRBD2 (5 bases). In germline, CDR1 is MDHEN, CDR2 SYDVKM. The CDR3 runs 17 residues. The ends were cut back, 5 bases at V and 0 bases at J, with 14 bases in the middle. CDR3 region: CASSHRLFFSGANVLTF. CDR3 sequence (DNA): TGTGCCAGCAGTCACCGACTATTCTTCTCTGGGGCCAACGTCCTGACTTTC.